This T cell receptor beta chain emerged from a study of T cell responses to AZD1222 COVID-19 vaccine. General study points: Two doses of AZD1222 preceded a rise in Spike-specific TCR breadth and depth. Close to half of spike-specific TCRs reportedly recognize unmutated variant regions. Samples come after the peak T cell response, not at day 14.

Germline-derived CDR1 and CDR2 are KGHSH and LQKENI. The V end lost 6 bases, the J end lost 8 bases, and 11 bases lay between the germline ends. This CDR3 is 12 amino acids long. Profiling relied on immunoSEQ multiplex PCR, and the TCRdb table lists in-frame clones only, not all of them. The sample gives about 190,000 clones, roughly nine tenths of which show up once; roughly 4% is in the top ten. This clone was counted once. The antigen remains undetermined. The J gene is TRBJ1-5, the V gene TRBV18; D is unclear. The TCR originated in an adult who received the MenACWY meningococcal vaccine as a control. The sample in question was peripheral blood, obtained 28 days after the second dose of the MenACWY control vaccine. CDR3 coding DNA: TGTGCCAGCTCCACCCGGCCCGAGCCCCAGCATTTT. Its protein product is CASSTRPEPQHF.